This passage covers 9 T cell receptor beta chains from one sample sequenced in a study of T cell repertoires in cytomegalovirus infection. TCRdb reanalysed the reads using MiXCR and keeps one entry per CDR3 protein. The sample includes 150,000 to 160,000 distinct CDR3 sequences, 23% seen only once; the top ten take around 9.9%. The specimen sequenced was PBMCs. These receptor sequences come from a human donor in good health (CMV status not recorded). Some clones in this sample may be carry-over from other donors' samples.

The chain combines TRBV12-3 or TRBV12-4 with TRBJ1-1; D gene uncertain. The CDR3 runs to 12 residues. V lost 8 bases to trimming and J lost 7 bases, with 14 bases between them. The chain's CDR3 is CASFYGQGEAFF. The CDR3 nucleotides are TGTGCCAGCTTTTACGGTCAAGGTGAAGCTTTCTTT.

This clonotype was observed at least ten times. The V and J genes are TRBV6-2 or TRBV6-3 and TRBJ2-1; no clear D gene. The CDR3 has 14 residues. Germline V gene lookup returns CDR1 MNHEY and CDR2 SVGEGT. Trimming pared 2 bases from V and 4 bases from J, leaving 9 bases between. The CDR3 protein is CASSYAAGYNEQFF. Written as DNA, the CDR3 is TGTGCCAGCAGTTACGCAGCTGGATACAATGAGCAGTTCTTC.

This clonotype was counted between two and nine times. The chain carries TRBV2 and TRBJ2-2, with TRBD2 matching over 10 bases. With 4 bases clipped from V and 8 bases from J, the junction kept 1 base outside the gene matches. The V gene's germline CDR1 is SNHLY and CDR2 FYNNEI. The CDR3 sequence is 13 residues long. The CDR3 sequence is CASSGSGRGELFF. DNA of the CDR3: TGTGCCAGCAGTGGTAGCGGGAGGGGGGAGCTGTTTTTT.

This clonotype has ten or more counts. The V call is TRBV5-6, the J call TRBJ1-2; D might be TRBD1 (6 bases). CDR1 and CDR2 (germline): SGHDT, YYEEEE. The CDR3 length is 12 residues. Trimming left V 5 bases short and J 6 bases short, with 11 bases between. The CDR3 sequence: CASRGTPDGYTF. In nucleotides, the CDR3 is TGTGCCAGCAGAGGGACACCGGATGGCTACACCTTC.

This clonotype was found a few times. The chain recombines TRBV6-2 or TRBV6-3 with TRBJ1-2; D gene uncertain. V was clipped by 5 bases and J by 7 bases, with 17 bases between them. Germline V gives CDR1 MNHEY, CDR2 SVGEGT. CDR3 size: 14 residues. The CDR3 spells CASSPRGVDFGYTF. The CDR3 bases are TGTGCCAGCAGTCCGAGAGGTGTCGACTTTGGCTACACCTTC.

There are a few counts of this clonotype. The rearrangement joins TRBV14 to TRBJ1-3, with TRBD1 as a possible D gene (5 bases). The CDR3 extends over 17 amino acids. Trimming removed 5 bases at V and 3 bases at J, with 20 bases between. The germline V gene has CDR1 SGHDN and CDR2 FVKESK. The CDR3 region has the DNA TGTGCCAGCAGCTTGGCCCTTCCCGGGACGCTTGGAAACACCATATATTTT. Its translation: CASSLALPGTLGNTIYF.

In this sample, this clonotype turned up a few times. The V call is TRBV19, the J call TRBJ2-2; D not certain. V was cut by 1 base and J by 6 bases, with 9 bases left in between. From germline, CDR1 is LNHDA and CDR2 SQIVND (reference sequence). The length of the CDR3 is 14 residues. The CDR3 DNA sequence: TGTGCCAGTAGTATAGGGATTGGCCCCGGGGAGCTGTTTTTT. Protein product: CASSIGIGPGELFF.

This chain links TRBV19 with TRBJ1-5; 7 bases agree with TRBD1. CDR1 and CDR2 from the germline V gene are LNHDA and SQIVND (reference sequence). The CDR3 is made up of 14 amino acids. Trimming removed 3 bases from V and 5 bases from J; junction bases left unmatched: 4. CDR3: CASSITGDHQPQHF. The DNA of the CDR3 is TGTGCCAGTAGTATTACAGGGGACCATCAGCCCCAGCATTTT.

Only a few counts were recorded for this clonotype. The chain is built from TRBV20-1 and TRBJ1-2; D is ambiguous. V lost 4 bases to trimming and J lost 8 bases, with 20 bases between them. Germline lookup yields CDR1 DFQATT and CDR2 SNEGSKA (reference sequence). The CDR3 loop spans 14 amino acids. The CDR3 spells CSATGGGWLEGYTF. The CDR3 nucleotides are TGCAGTGCTACAGGTGGCGGGTGGCTAGAAGGCTACACCTTC.